This T cell receptor (beta chain) was identified during a study of shared clonotypes between healthy human individuals. Germline V gene lookup returns CDR1 SSHAT and CDR2 FNYEAQ (reference sequence). The CDR3 contains 15 residues. The germline V and J ends were trimmed by 3 bases and 6 bases, with 17 bases remaining between them. The data were produced by immunoSEQ multiplex PCR, yet TCRdb's version contains in-frame clones alone and is incomplete. This table has around 980,000 clones, around 78% appearing once. The receptor was derived from a man aged 18 to 35 in good health. Some clones in this sample may be carry-over from other donors' samples. The specimen was memory CD4+ T cells from PBMCs. As for subset: CD45RA-negative fraction. The chain employs TRBV7-7 and TRBJ1-1; tentatively, D is TRBD1 (5 bases). CDR3: CASSFSPGRDAEAFF. CDR3 sequence (DNA): TGTGCCAGCAGCTTTAGTCCAGGGAGGGACGCTGAAGCTTTCTTT.